The 16 T cell receptor beta chains below all came from one sample that was sequenced in a study of graft-versus-host responses after intestinal transplantation. The assay was immunoSEQ multiplex PCR, and TCRdb's table has in-frame clones only and misses some. Of about 39,000 clones in the sample, about nine tenths were seen once. The input for sequencing was PBMCs, taken roughly 270 days after transplant. These receptor sequences come from a human patient who received an intestinal transplant, so some T cells may come from the graft donor.

The chain recombines TRBV19 with TRBJ2-6; D gene uncertain. This CDR3 is 19 amino acids long. V lost 1 base to trimming and J lost 0 bases, with 16 bases between them. CDR1 and CDR2 from the germline V gene are LNHDA and SQIVND (reference sequence). This chain's CDR3 is CASSIGSQVYSSGANVLTF. As DNA, the CDR3 is TGTGCCAGTAGTATAGGGTCCCAGGTCTACAGCTCTGGGGCCAACGTCCTGACTTTC.

V is TRBV7-7 and J is TRBJ2-5, with 15 bases fitting TRBD2. CDR3 length: 15 residues. The V segment lost 5 bases and the J segment 5 bases; nucleotides outside the gene matches: 3. The V gene's germline CDR1 is SSHAT and CDR2 FNYEAQ (reference sequence). The CDR3 bases are TGTGCCAGCAGCCCCGGACTAGCGGGGGGGGAGACCCAGTACTTC. Protein product: CASSPGLAGGETQYF.

J is TRBJ1-6 and V is TRBV10-1; D call uncertain. V was trimmed by 0 bases and J by 8 bases, leaving 5 bases between them. The germline V gene encodes CDR1 WNHNN and CDR2 SYGVQD (reference sequence). The CDR3 totals 13 residues. The CDR3 region is CASSESRYSPLHF. CDR3 DNA sequence: TGCGCCAGCAGTGAGTCGCGTTATTCACCCCTCCACTTT.

The chain has TRBV2 and TRBJ1-1; 8 nucleotides align to TRBD1. The V segment lost 2 bases and the J segment 4 bases; nucleotides outside the gene matches: 6. CDR1 is SNHLY, CDR2 FYNNEI, per germline. This CDR3 contains 15 residues. The CDR3 protein is CASSESPGGRTEAFF. The CDR3 region has the DNA TGTGCCAGCAGTGAATCGCCAGGGGGCCGCACTGAAGCTTTCTTT.

The rearrangement joins TRBV4-1 to TRBJ2-7; TRBD1 or TRBD2 may be the D gene (6 bases each). V was trimmed by 4 bases and J by 3 bases, leaving 10 bases between them. The CDR3 has 13 amino acids. In germline, CDR1 is MGHRA, CDR2 YSYEKL. CDR3 nucleotides: TGCGCCAGCAGCCTGAGGGGGGACTACGAGCAGTACTTC. It translates to CASSLRGDYEQYF.

The gene calls are TRBV2 and TRBJ1-2; D not resolved. The length of the CDR3 is 14 residues. CDR1 is SNHLY, CDR2 FYNNEI, per germline. Trimming took off 0 bases at V and 1 base at J, with 6 bases between the two ends. The CDR3 reads CASSEALINYGYTF. The CDR3, as DNA: TGTGCCAGCAGTGAAGCGCTAATTAACTATGGCTACACCTTC. The variable domain in full, with the rest retrieved from reference TRBV2 and TRBJ1-2, is EPEVTQTPSHQVTQMGQEVILRCVPISNHLYFYWYRQILGQKVEFLVSFYNNEISEKSEIFDDQFSVERPDGSNFTLKIRSTKLEDSAMYFCASSEALINYGYTFGSGTRLTVV.

This clone occurred once. This chain joins TRBV5-4 and TRBJ2-1; D gene ambiguous. The V end lost 2 bases, the J end lost 4 bases, and 13 bases lay between the germline ends. The CDR3 spans 15 residues. Germline lookup yields CDR1 SGHNT and CDR2 YYREEE (reference sequence). The CDR3 DNA is TGTGCCAGCAGCTTCTTAGGACCAACTTACAATGAGCAGTTCTTC. Protein: CASSFLGPTYNEQFF. The variable domain in full, completed from reference TRBV5-4 and TRBJ2-1, reads ETGVTQSPTHLIKTRGQQVTLRCSSQSGHNTVSWYQQALGQGPQFIFQYYREEENGRGNFPPRFSGLQFPNYSSELNVNALELDDSALYLCASSFLGPTYNEQFFGPGTRLTVL.

The chain is built from TRBV21-1 and TRBJ2-2; the D call in the table, TRBD1, was not verified against the DNA. TRBV21-1 is classified as a pseudogene. The CDR3 contains 17 residues. CDR3 nucleotides: TGTGCCAGCAGTCATAGGGGGCTAGGGAGGTTCGCCGGGGAGCTGTTTTTT. It specifies CASSHRGLGRFAGELFF.

This rearrangement joins TRBV2 to TRBJ1-1; tentative D call: TRBD1 (6 bases). With 4 bases removed from V and 4 bases from J, the gap between germline ends came to 13 bases. Germline CDR1 is SNHLY and CDR2 is FYNNEI. The CDR3 sequence is 14 residues long. CDR3 region: CASSGRQGSTEAFF. In DNA, the CDR3 is TGTGCCAGCAGTGGGAGGCAGGGGAGCACTGAAGCTTTCTTT.

The genes are TRBV4-1 and TRBJ1-2; D possibly corresponds to TRBD1 (5 bases). From germline, CDR1 is MGHRA and CDR2 YSYEKL. The V end was cut by 0 bases, the J end by 5 bases, with 13 bases between. This CDR3 contains 15 residues. The CDR3 here is CASSQDLGSGYGYTF. CDR3 bases: TGCGCCAGCAGCCAAGATCTAGGTTCAGGGTATGGCTACACCTTC.

The rearrangement joins TRBV11-3 to TRBJ2-1; D is ambiguous. Trimming removed 6 bases from V and 4 bases from J, with 4 bases in between. Germline loops: CDR1 SGHNT, CDR2 YENEEA. The CDR3 extends over 11 amino acids. The CDR3 region is CASSWYNEQFF. CDR3 DNA sequence: TGTGCCAGCAGTTGGTACAATGAGCAGTTCTTC.

The genes are TRBV5-6 and TRBJ2-1; 9 bases agree with TRBD1. Trimming cost V 0 bases and J 6 bases; bases outside gene matches: 4. From germline, CDR1 is SGHDT and CDR2 YYEEEE. The CDR3 extends over 15 amino acids. DNA of the CDR3: TGTGCCAGCAGCTTGGAGGGACAGGGTGTCAATGAGCAGTTCTTC. Amino acids: CASSLEGQGVNEQFF.

The chain carries TRBV7-9 and TRBJ1-1, with D maybe TRBD1 (5 bases). Trimming took 2 bases from V and 5 from J, leaving 15 bases between them. Germline CDR1 SEHNR, CDR2 FQNEAQ (reference sequence). The CDR3 is made up of 15 amino acids. CDR3: CASSLSQGMGTEAFF. As DNA, the CDR3 is TGTGCCAGCAGCTTATCCCAGGGAATGGGGACTGAAGCTTTCTTT.

This chain uses TRBV11-3 with TRBJ2-1; 8 bases align to TRBD2. Unmatched junction bases numbered 14, after V lost 5 bases and J lost 8 bases. The CDR3 consists of 16 residues. Germline V gene data show CDR1 as SGHNT and CDR2 as YENEEA. The CDR3 nucleotides are TGTGCCAGCAGCGGGTTAGCGGGGACGCCTTACGATGAGCAGTTCTTC. It translates to CASSGLAGTPYDEQFF.

The chain combines TRBV5-1 with TRBJ2-1; D gene ambiguous. The V and J ends lost 5 bases and 6 bases respectively, with 9 bases between them. Germline V gene lookup returns CDR1 SGHRS and CDR2 YFSETQ. This CDR3 is built from 12 residues. The CDR3 nucleotides read TGCGCCAGCAGGCTATCCCCCAATGAGCAGTTCTTC. Residues: CASRLSPNEQFF.

The V gene is TRBV4-1, the J gene TRBJ2-1; 8 nucleotides align to TRBD2. This CDR3 is 14 amino acids long. V trimming: 0 bases; J trimming: 15 bases; junction bases outside the gene matches: 10. CDR1 MGHRA and CDR2 YSYEKL come from the germline V gene. The DNA of the CDR3 is TGCGCCAGCAGCCAAGATATAATAGCGGGGAGGGGGTTCTTC. Its translation: CASSQDIIAGRGFF.